This T cell receptor beta chain appears in the sequencing data of a study of T cell responses to AZD1222 COVID-19 vaccine. Trimming pared 2 bases from V and 1 base from J, leaving 7 bases between. The CDR3 totals 14 residues. Germline V gene sequence: CDR1 MGHDK, CDR2 SYGVNS. Study results and caveats: Variant regions that are unmutated are reportedly the target of nearly half of spike-specific TCRs. Females made up more of the donors, who were largely white British, and clonal diversity may have come out too low.

TCRdb keeps only in-frame clones here, not all; method: immunoSEQ multiplex PCR. The data hold 120,000 to 150,000 clones, with around 84% observed a single time. Comments on this clone: Its specificity is not known.

Pooled together were second doses at about 4 or about 12 weeks. Sample: peripheral blood, taken 28 days after the second AZD1222 dose. The receptor was isolated from an adult who received the AZD1222 COVID-19 vaccine. The chain joins TRBV25-1 to TRBJ2-3, with D possibly being TRBD2 (6 bases). CDR3 coding DNA: TGTGCCAGCAGTGAAGGCGGGGGCACAGATACGCAGTATTTT. It codes for CASSEGGGTDTQYF.